This T cell receptor (beta chain) emerged from a study of OX40 agonist ivuxolimab in advanced cancers. Across the study: Clinicians treated patients with ivuxolimab, an agonistic anti-OX40 (CD134) antibody. Findings of the study overall: Dosing at 0.1 to 3.0 mg/kg was accompanied by clonal expansion of CD4+ and CD8+ blood T cells by week 6.

The CDR3 extends over 17 amino acids. The V gene lost 4 bases and the J gene lost 3 bases, with 18 bases spanning the gap. Germline V lookup: CDR1 SGHTA, CDR2 FQGNSA. People who had autoimmune disease history or systemic immunosuppression were excluded. Measured with immunoSEQ multiplex PCR; TCRdb has only the in-frame clones, and not every one. Of around 60,000 clones listed, over 90% are singletons. Of note for this clone: What it recognizes is unknown.

This receptor was taken from an adult with an advanced solid tumor such as melanoma, head and neck, liver or kidney cancer. This chain links TRBV7-2 with TRBJ2-2, with D possibly matching TRBD2 (6 bases). The source was CD4+ or CD8+ T cells sorted from blood, collected in a trial of the OX40 agonist ivuxolimab. For the CDR3, the DNA is TGTGCCAGCAGCTCTAGCTTCGGGCGGGAAGACACCGGGGAGCTGTTTTTT. Protein: CASSSSFGREDTGELFF.